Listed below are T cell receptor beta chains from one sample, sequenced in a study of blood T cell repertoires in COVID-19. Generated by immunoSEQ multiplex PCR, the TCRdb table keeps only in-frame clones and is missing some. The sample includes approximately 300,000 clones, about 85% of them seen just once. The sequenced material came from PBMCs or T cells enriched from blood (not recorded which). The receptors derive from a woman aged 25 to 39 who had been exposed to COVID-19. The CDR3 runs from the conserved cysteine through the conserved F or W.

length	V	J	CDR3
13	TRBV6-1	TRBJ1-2	CASSERGAGGYTF
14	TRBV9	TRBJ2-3	CASSAQAGEDTQYF
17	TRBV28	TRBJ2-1	CASSNRLAGGLYNEQFF
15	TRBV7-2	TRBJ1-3	CASSSQGSVGNTIYF
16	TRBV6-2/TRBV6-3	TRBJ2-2	CASSHFSGTSRGELFF
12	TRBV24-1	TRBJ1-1	CATSPGDTEAFF
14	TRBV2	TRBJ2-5	CASKAGGSQETQYF
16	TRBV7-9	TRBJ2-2	CASSFPGQGRTGELFF
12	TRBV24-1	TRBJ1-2	CATRGGDDGYTF
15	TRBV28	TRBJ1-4	CASSFVTGGGEKLFF
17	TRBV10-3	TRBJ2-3	CAISGGLRGTFTDTQYF